This T cell receptor beta chain was found in a study of blood T cell repertoires in COVID-19. About the research overall: Acute and convalescent COVID-19 samples came from the United States, Italy and Spain. In each case, the material was cDNA or gDNA derived from T cells, B-cell-depleted T cells, or PBMCs.

Source study methods: Nucleated cell number was recorded as an estimate derived from reference gene primer amplification. Clones were sequenced by immunoSEQ multiplex PCR, and TCRdb holds only the in-frame ones, with some missing. V and J calls and clone size are as listed in that table; D and trimming were resolved from the DNA. In the table there are approximately 220,000 clones, approximately 82% of which are singletons. The CDR3 contains 13 residues. Germline CDR1 reads SGHNT; CDR2 reads YENEEA. The junction had 4 bases not matched to a gene; V was cut back by 5 bases and J by 8 bases. This chain joins TRBV11-3 and TRBJ2-7; 12 bases line up with TRBD2. Sequences were obtained from peripheral blood. This receptor was taken from a woman in her fifties or sixties with acute or convalescent COVID-19. The CDR3, as DNA: TGTGCCAGCAGCCTAGCGGGAGGGCAACAGCAGTACTTC. Protein product: CASSLAGGQQQYF.